The clone carrying this T cell receptor beta chain was found many times. Its antigen remains unknown. The data were obtained in a study of response to subunit inactivated influenza vaccine. Study-wide results and caveats: Authors suggested that a seasonal influenza vaccination recruits few new T cells each time.

TCRdb itself ran the RT-PCR reads through MiXCR, one entry per CDR3 protein. The sample consists of hundreds of thousands of distinct CDR3 sequences, 14% of them appearing once. Germline values: CDR1 SGHAT, CDR2 FQNNGV. Trimming left V 5 bases short and J 5 bases short, with 14 bases between. This CDR3 region has 14 residues. Sample: PBMCs from blood, taken 14 days before vaccination. The receptor was isolated from a man aged 45-65 years who received an inactivated influenza vaccine. The gene calls are TRBV11-2 and TRBJ2-3; D is unclear. CDR3 nucleotide sequence: TGTGCCAGCAGCCGCGCCCCGAGTCAAGATACGCAGTATTTT. Translation: CASSRAPSQDTQYF.